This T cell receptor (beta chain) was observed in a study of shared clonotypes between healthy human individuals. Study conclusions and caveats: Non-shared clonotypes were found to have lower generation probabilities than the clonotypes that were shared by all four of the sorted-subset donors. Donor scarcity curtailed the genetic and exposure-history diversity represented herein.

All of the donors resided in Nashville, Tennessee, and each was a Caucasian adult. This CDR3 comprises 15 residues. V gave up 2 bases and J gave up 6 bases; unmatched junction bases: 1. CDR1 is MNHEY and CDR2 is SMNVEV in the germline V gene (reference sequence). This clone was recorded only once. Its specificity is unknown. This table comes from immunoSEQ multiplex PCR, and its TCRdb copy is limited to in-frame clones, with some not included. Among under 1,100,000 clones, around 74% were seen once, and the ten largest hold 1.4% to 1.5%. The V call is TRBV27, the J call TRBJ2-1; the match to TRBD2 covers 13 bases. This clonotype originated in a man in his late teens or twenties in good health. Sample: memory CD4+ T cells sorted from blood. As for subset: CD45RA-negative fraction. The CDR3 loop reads CASSLGTSGVNEQFF. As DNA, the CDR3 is TGTGCCAGCAGTTTAGGGACTAGCGGGGTCAATGAGCAGTTCTTC.